These 18 T cell receptor beta chains share one sample of origin, sequenced in a study of CD8 T cells in Susac syndrome. The RNA, about 0.45 to 1 ug, was put through reverse transcription using random hexamers. MiXCR was run by TCRdb on the immunoSEQ multiplex PCR reads, yielding one entry per CDR3 protein. The sample has about 180,000 distinct CDR3 sequences; 85% to 95% are singletons. The specimen sequenced was CD4+ T cells from PBMCs. Every receptor here comes from a human donor with Susac syndrome.

This chain joins TRBV18 and TRBJ2-1; D gene unclear. The ends were cut back, 3 bases at V and 6 bases at J, with 12 bases in the middle. The CDR3 covers 14 residues. Germline V gives CDR1 KGHSH, CDR2 LQKENI. The CDR3 is CASSPNREINEQFF. The CDR3, as DNA: TGTGCCAGCTCACCGAACCGAGAGATCAATGAGCAGTTCTTC. The variable domain in full, completed from reference TRBV18 and TRBJ2-1, reads NAGVMQNPRHLVRRRGQEARLRCSPMKGHSHVYWYRQLPEEGLKFMVYLQKENIIDESGMPKERFSAEFPKEGPSILRIQQVVRGDSAAYFCASSPNREINEQFFGPGTRLTVL.

This clonotype was observed a single time. The V gene is TRBV20-1, the J gene TRBJ1-2, with unresolved D. V was pared by 5 bases and J by 6 bases, with 7 bases between. The CDR3 covers 10 residues. CDR1 and CDR2 (germline): DFQATT, SNEGSKA (reference sequence). The CDR3 nucleotides are TGCAGTGCTCGATCAGATGGCTACACCTTC. Protein product: CSARSDGYTF.

The gene calls are TRBV24-1 and TRBJ2-5; unclear D gene. The CDR3 is made up of 15 amino acids. Germline V lookup: CDR1 KGHDR, CDR2 SFDVKD. The ends were cut back, 1 base at V and 1 base at J, with 9 bases in the middle. CDR3 sequence reads: CATSDFVQAQETQYF. CDR3 nucleotide sequence: TGTGCCACCAGTGATTTTGTGCAGGCCCAAGAGACCCAGTACTTC.

The chain combines TRBV28 with TRBJ1-2, with D tentatively TRBD1 (5 bases). This CDR3 spans 14 amino acids. V was shortened by 6 bases and J by 3 bases, with 14 bases between the two germline ends. Germline assignment: CDR1 MDHEN and CDR2 SYDVKM. CDR3 bases: TGTGCCAGCAGAGGACATCGCATCGACTATGGCTACACCTTC. Translated, it gives CASRGHRIDYGYTF.

This chain joins TRBV5-6 and TRBJ2-1, with a tentative D call TRBD1 (5 bases). CDR1 is SGHDT, CDR2 YYEEEE, per germline. Between the trimmed V and J ends, which lost 2 bases and 2 bases, there was a span of 8 bases. The CDR3 totals 14 residues. As DNA, the CDR3 is TGTGCCAGCAGCTTAGGACAAACCTACAATGAGCAGTTCTTC. It specifies CASSLGQTYNEQFF.

The chain recombines TRBV6-6 with TRBJ2-1, with D perhaps TRBD1 (6 bases). CDR1 is MNHNY, CDR2 SVGAGI, per germline (reference sequence). This CDR3 contains 13 residues. Trimming removed 8 bases from V and 5 bases from J, with 13 bases in between. The CDR3 here is CASSPRQDNEQFF. As DNA, the CDR3 is TGTGCCAGCTCACCTCGACAGGACAATGAGCAGTTCTTC.

V gene TRBV27 combines with J gene TRBJ2-7; the match to TRBD2 covers 10 bases. Germline loops: CDR1 MNHEY, CDR2 SMNVEV (reference sequence). V shed 6 bases and J 4 bases; nucleotides not matched to a gene: 3. The CDR3 runs to 13 residues. The CDR3 nucleotides read TGTGCCAGCAGGCCTAGCGGGAGATACGAGCAGTACTTC. Translated: CASRPSGRYEQYF.

The chain is built from TRBV20-1 and TRBJ2-3; unclear D gene. V gave up 0 bases and J gave up 0 bases, with 7 bases separating them. CDR1 and CDR2 from the germline V gene are DFQATT and SNEGSKA (reference sequence). The CDR3 runs 14 residues. CDR3 sequence: CSAREGSSTDTQYF. Here the CDR3 DNA reads TGCAGTGCTAGAGAGGGATCGAGCACAGATACGCAGTATTTT.

V is TRBV30 and J is TRBJ2-7; D gene ambiguous. The CDR3 totals 12 residues. Germline values: CDR1 GTSNPN, CDR2 SVGIG (reference sequence). Trimming took 2 bases from V and 6 from J, leaving 11 bases between them. The CDR3 loop is CAWSSQVGEQYF. Here the CDR3 DNA reads TGTGCCTGGAGTTCCCAGGTCGGCGAGCAGTACTTC.

This sequence joins TRBV24-1 and TRBJ2-1, with D maybe TRBD1 (6 bases). This CDR3 has 13 residues. Trimming removed 9 bases at V and 3 bases at J, with 11 bases between. Germline loops: CDR1 KGHDR, CDR2 SFDVKD. CDR3: CATQGTNYNEQFF. CDR3 nucleotide sequence: TGTGCCACCCAGGGGACCAACTACAATGAGCAGTTCTTC.

The chain joins TRBV30 to TRBJ2-3; unclear D gene. The CDR3 loop spans 14 amino acids. The V end lost 0 bases, the J end lost 4 bases, and 11 bases lay between the germline ends. Germline CDR1 and CDR2: GTSNPN and SVGIG (reference sequence). The CDR3 region is CAWSVKGLADTQYF. CDR3 coding DNA: TGTGCCTGGAGTGTAAAGGGTCTAGCAGATACGCAGTATTTT.

The chain recombines TRBV6-2 or TRBV6-3 with TRBJ1-2; 10 nucleotides agree with TRBD1. Germline-derived CDR1 and CDR2 are MNHEY and SVGEGT. This CDR3 has 14 amino acids. The V and J ends lost 4 bases and 4 bases, in that order; junction bases with no gene match: 3. The CDR3 reads CASSSGTGVYGYTF. In DNA, the CDR3 is TGTGCCAGCAGTTCCGGGACAGGGGTCTATGGCTACACCTTC.

The chain combines TRBV6-1 with TRBJ2-5; 10 bases align to TRBD2. Germline CDR1 and CDR2: MNHNS and SASEGT. The CDR3 contains 16 residues. With 0 bases clipped from V and 4 bases from J, the junction kept 5 bases outside the gene matches. CDR3 sequence (DNA): TGTGCCAGCAGTGAAGCGCCGGGACTAGCGCGAGAGACCCAGTACTTC. It yields the protein CASSEAPGLARETQYF.

This rearrangement joins TRBV30 to TRBJ2-2, with TRBD1 matching 7 bases. The V gene end was trimmed by 0 bases and the J gene end by 7 bases; junction bases not matched to a gene: 5. This CDR3 is 14 amino acids long. Germline loops: CDR1 GTSNPN, CDR2 SVGIG (reference sequence). Here the CDR3 DNA reads TGTGCCTGGAGTGTTGTGACAGGGCGCGGGGAGCTGTTTTTT. It is translated as CAWSVVTGRGELFF. Looking up the rest from reference TRBV30 and TRBJ2-2 gives the full variable domain: SQTIHQWPATLVQPVGSPLSLECTVEGTSNPNLYWYRQAAGRGLQLLFYSVGIGQISSEVPQNLSASRPQDRQFILSSKKLLLSDSGFYLCAWSVVTGRGELFFGEGSRLTVL.

This clonotype was counted once. The rearrangement links TRBV2 to TRBJ1-1; D is unresolved. Germline CDR1 and CDR2: SNHLY and FYNNEI. The V and J ends lost 4 bases and 1 base respectively, with 10 bases between them. There are 14 residues in the CDR3. CDR3 in DNA: TGTGCCAGCAGTGTCGGGCGAGAGAACACTGAAGCTTTCTTT. It codes for CASSVGRENTEAFF.

The chain couples TRBV7-2 to TRBJ2-1, with TRBD2 matching over 10 bases. This CDR3 has 16 amino acids. With 4 bases clipped from V and 6 bases from J, the junction kept 9 bases outside the gene matches. Germline loops: CDR1 SGHTA, CDR2 FQGNSA. CDR3 in DNA: TGTGCCAGCAGCTCGGGCAGCGGGAGGGCCTCCAATGAGCAGTTCTTC. Its translation is CASSSGSGRASNEQFF.

In DNA, the CDR3 is TGTGCCAGCAGTCCTATAGGGGACAGCAAGCCTAGCACAGATACGCAGTATTTT. Translating it yields CASSPIGDSKPSTDTQYF. The genes are TRBV28 and TRBJ2-3; 7 bases align to TRBD1. Per germline, CDR1 MDHEN and CDR2 SYDVKM. Trimming removed 5 bases from V and 0 bases from J; junction bases left unmatched: 14. This CDR3 is 18 amino acids long.

The CDR3 sequence: CAWSLEVNTEAFF. CDR3 DNA sequence: TGTGCCTGGAGCCTCGAGGTGAACACTGAAGCTTTCTTT. V and J are TRBV30 and TRBJ1-1; no clear D. V was cut by 3 bases and J by 0 bases, with 8 bases left in between. This CDR3 contains 13 residues. CDR1 and CDR2 (germline): GTSNPN, SVGIG (reference sequence). Supplemented by reference TRBV30 and TRBJ1-1, the full variable domain reads SQTIHQWPATLVQPVGSPLSLECTVEGTSNPNLYWYRQAAGRGLQLLFYSVGIGQISSEVPQNLSASRPQDRQFILSSKKLLLSDSGFYLCAWSLEVNTEAFFGQGTRLTVV.